Sequencing of this TCR beta chain was carried out in a study of T cell changes during pregnancy in multiple sclerosis. Method: immunoSEQ multiplex PCR; TCRdb's copy keeps in-frame clones and lacks some. This sample yields roughly 45,000 clones, of which about 88% are seen a single time; approximately 1.2% belongs to the top ten. V lost 6 bases and J 14 bases, leaving 13 bases between the germline ends. Germline V gene sequence: CDR1 MNHNS, CDR2 SASEGT. CDR3 length equals 10 residues. Source: CD4+ T cells from peripheral blood mononuclear cells, taken in the second trimester of pregnancy. This receptor was taken from a female donor with multiple sclerosis, enrolled in a pregnancy study. The J gene is TRBJ1-2, the V gene TRBV6-1; D is possibly TRBD1 (5 bases). CDR3 region: CASRKPGVTF. DNA for the CDR3: TGTGCCAGCAGGAAGCCGGGGGTGACCTTC.